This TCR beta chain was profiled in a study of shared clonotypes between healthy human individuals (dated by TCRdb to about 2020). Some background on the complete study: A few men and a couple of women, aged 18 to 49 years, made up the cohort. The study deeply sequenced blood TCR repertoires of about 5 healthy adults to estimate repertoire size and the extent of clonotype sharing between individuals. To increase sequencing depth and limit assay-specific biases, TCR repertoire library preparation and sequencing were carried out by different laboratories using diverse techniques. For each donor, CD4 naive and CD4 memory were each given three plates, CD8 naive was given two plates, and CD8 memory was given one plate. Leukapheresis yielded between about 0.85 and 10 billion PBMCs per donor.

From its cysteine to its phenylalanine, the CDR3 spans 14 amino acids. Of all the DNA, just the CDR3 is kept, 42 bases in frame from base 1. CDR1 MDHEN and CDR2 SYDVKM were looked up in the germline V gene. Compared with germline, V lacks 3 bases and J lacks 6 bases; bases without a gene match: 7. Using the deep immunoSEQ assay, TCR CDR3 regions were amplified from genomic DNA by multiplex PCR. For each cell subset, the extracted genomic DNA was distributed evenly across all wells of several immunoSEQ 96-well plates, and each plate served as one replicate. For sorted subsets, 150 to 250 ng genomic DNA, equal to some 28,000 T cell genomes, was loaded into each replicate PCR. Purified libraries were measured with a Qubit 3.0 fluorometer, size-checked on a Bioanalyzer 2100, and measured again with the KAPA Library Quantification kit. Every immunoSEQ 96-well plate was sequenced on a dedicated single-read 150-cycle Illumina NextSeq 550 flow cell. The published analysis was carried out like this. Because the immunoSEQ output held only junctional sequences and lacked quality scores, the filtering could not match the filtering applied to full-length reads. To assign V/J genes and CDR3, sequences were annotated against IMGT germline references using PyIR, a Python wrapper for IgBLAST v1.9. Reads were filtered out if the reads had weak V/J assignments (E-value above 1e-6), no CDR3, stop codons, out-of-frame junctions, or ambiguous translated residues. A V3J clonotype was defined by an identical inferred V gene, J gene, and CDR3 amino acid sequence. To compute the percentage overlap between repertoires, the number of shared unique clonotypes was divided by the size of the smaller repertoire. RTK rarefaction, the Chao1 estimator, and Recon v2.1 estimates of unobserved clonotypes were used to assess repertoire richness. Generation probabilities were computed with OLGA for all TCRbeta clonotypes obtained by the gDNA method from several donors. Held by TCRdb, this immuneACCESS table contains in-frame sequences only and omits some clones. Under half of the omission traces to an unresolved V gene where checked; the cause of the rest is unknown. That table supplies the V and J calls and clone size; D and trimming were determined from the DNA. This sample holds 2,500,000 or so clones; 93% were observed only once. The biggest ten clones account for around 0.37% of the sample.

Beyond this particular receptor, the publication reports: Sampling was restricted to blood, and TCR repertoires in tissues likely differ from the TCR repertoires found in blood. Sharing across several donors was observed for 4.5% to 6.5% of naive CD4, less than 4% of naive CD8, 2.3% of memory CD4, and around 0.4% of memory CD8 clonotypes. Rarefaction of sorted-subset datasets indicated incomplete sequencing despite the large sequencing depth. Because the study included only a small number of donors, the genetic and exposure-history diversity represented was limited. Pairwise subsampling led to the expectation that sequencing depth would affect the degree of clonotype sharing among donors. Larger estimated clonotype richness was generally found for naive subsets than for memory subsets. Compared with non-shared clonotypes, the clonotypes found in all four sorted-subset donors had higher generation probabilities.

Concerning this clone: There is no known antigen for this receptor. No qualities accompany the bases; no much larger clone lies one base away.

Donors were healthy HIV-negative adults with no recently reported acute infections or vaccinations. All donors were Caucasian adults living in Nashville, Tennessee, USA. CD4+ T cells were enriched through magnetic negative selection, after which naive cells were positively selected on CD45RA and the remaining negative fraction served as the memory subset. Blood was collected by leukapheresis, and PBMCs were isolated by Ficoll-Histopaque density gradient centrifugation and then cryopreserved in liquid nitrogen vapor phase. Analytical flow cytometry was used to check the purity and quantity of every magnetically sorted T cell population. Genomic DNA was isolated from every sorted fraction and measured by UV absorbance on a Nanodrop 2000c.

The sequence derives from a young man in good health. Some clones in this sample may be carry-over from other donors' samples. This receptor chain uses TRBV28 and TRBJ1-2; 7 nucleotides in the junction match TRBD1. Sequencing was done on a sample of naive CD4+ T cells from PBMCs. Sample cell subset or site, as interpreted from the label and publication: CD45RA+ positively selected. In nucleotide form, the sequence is TGTGCCAGCAGTTTTATGGACAGGCCTAATGGCTACACCTTC. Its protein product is CASSFMDRPNGYTF.